Below are 14 T cell receptor beta chains sequenced from a single sample in a study of cytomegalovirus exposure and HLA in healthy donors. The PCR contained 60 Vbeta and 13 Jbeta primers. Sequencing was performed with immunoSEQ multiplex PCR; in TCRdb, only in-frame clones are kept and a portion is missing. The top ten clones hold 1% of a sample with over 150,000 clones, about four fifths of them seen once. Source material: PBMCs. These receptors came from a woman aged 50 to 60 in good health and CMV-seropositive.

The chain links TRBV5-1 to TRBJ1-4; 7 nucleotides align to TRBD1. Per the germline V gene, CDR1 is SGHRS and CDR2 is YFSETQ. V shed 4 bases, J shed 8 bases, and the junction held 8 bases outside the gene matches. This CDR3 is 14 amino acids long. The CDR3 DNA is TGCGCCAGCAGCCGGGGACAGAGAGAGGAAAAACTGTTTTTT. This encodes CASSRGQREEKLFF. Together with reference TRBV5-1 and TRBJ1-4, the CDR3 gives the full variable domain: KAGVTQTPRYLIKTRGQQVTLSCSPISGHRSVSWYQQTPGQGLQFLFEYFSETQRNKGNFPGRFSGRQFSNSRSEMNVSTLELGDSALYLCASSRGQREEKLFFGSGTQLSVL.

J is TRBJ2-3 and V is TRBV29-1, with 12 bases lining up with TRBD1. Per germline, CDR1 SQVTM and CDR2 ANQGSEA. V shed 7 bases and J 7 bases; nucleotides not matched to a gene: 9. This CDR3 region has 14 residues. Here the CDR3 reads CSGTGTGGPNTQYF. CDR3 nucleotide sequence: TGCAGCGGGACCGGGACAGGGGGCCCGAATACGCAGTATTTT.

V usage is TRBV7-3 and J usage is TRBJ2-3, with D perhaps TRBD1 (6 bases). This CDR3 has 13 amino acids. V dropped 6 bases and J dropped 5 bases, with 12 bases sitting between them. CDR1 is SGHTA and CDR2 is FQGTGA in the germline V gene. The CDR3 DNA sequence: TGTGCCAGCAGTTATTACAGGGAAGATACGCAGTATTTT. Protein sequence: CASSYYREDTQYF.

J is TRBJ1-2 and V is TRBV5-1, with a tentative D call TRBD1 (6 bases). The CDR3 extends over 13 amino acids. V shed 4 bases and J shed 4 bases, with 11 bases lying between them. Germline lookup yields CDR1 SGHRS and CDR2 YFSETQ. For the CDR3, the DNA is TGCGCCAGCAGCCCGGACAGATCCTATGGCTACACCTTC. Translation: CASSPDRSYGYTF.

The rearrangement links TRBV6-1 to TRBJ2-5; D is uncertain. V was trimmed by 5 bases and J by 1 base, leaving 8 bases between them. This CDR3 is 13 amino acids long. Per germline, CDR1 MNHNS and CDR2 SASEGT. CDR3 in DNA: TGTGCCAGCAGTTATCGAGCCCAAGAGACCCAGTACTTC. Amino acids: CASSYRAQETQYF.

The V gene is TRBV6-1, the J gene TRBJ2-1, with D possibly being TRBD2 (5 bases). The CDR3 loop spans 16 amino acids. The germline gives CDR1 MNHNS, CDR2 SASEGT. V lost 1 base to trimming and J lost 9 bases, with 19 bases between them. The CDR3: CASSEGRRPHLREQFF. DNA of the CDR3: TGTGCCAGCAGTGAAGGGAGGAGACCCCACTTACGTGAGCAGTTCTTC.

This clone was seen only once. The chain recombines TRBV28 with TRBJ1-6; no reliable D call. Deletions cut 4 bases from V and 7 bases from J, with 17 bases between. Germline CDR1 MDHEN, CDR2 SYDVKM. CDR3 length: 16 residues. CDR3 residues: CASSSRPRGDNSPLHF. The CDR3 DNA reads as TGTGCCAGCAGTTCTCGGCCCCGAGGTGACAATTCACCCCTCCACTTT. The whole variable domain, filled in from reference TRBV28 and TRBJ1-6, reads DVKVTQSSRYLVKRTGEKVFLECVQDMDHENMFWYRQDPGLGLRLIYFSYDVKMKEKGDIPEGYSVSREKKERFSLILESASTNQTSMYLCASSSRPRGDNSPLHFGNGTRLTVT.

V usage is TRBV19 and J usage is TRBJ1-1; TRBD1 matches 10 bases. V was clipped by 6 bases and J by 7 bases; unmatched bases: 17. The CDR3 has 17 amino acids. The germline V gene has CDR1 LNHDA and CDR2 SQIVND (reference sequence). As DNA, the CDR3 is TGTGCCAGTAGGCAGCCGGGACAGGGGAAAGGGAGTAGTGAAGCTTTCTTT. Protein product: CASRQPGQGKGSSEAFF.

The chain is built from TRBV27 and TRBJ2-2; D perhaps matches TRBD1 (5 bases). The CDR3 has 16 residues. Between the trimmed V and J ends, which lost 6 bases and 0 bases, there was a span of 14 bases. CDR1 is MNHEY, CDR2 SMNVEV, per germline (reference sequence). CDR3 DNA sequence: TGTGCCAGCAGCTACAGGCTACAAACGAACACCGGGGAGCTGTTTTTT. This codes for CASSYRLQTNTGELFF.

This chain joins TRBV4-1 and TRBJ1-1; the D is unclear. The germline gives CDR1 MGHRA, CDR2 YSYEKL. The V gene lost 0 bases and the J gene lost 6 bases, with 8 bases spanning the gap. The CDR3 spans 13 residues. The CDR3 loop reads CASSQDPLSEAFF. The CDR3 DNA reads as TGCGCCAGCAGCCAAGACCCGTTGTCTGAAGCTTTCTTT.

Concerning this clone: The junction does not match germline at one end; this may be a read error. The genes are TRBV5-5 and TRBJ1-2, with TRBD1 matching 8 bases. The CDR3 length is 10 residues. Germline CDR1 reads SGHKS; CDR2 reads YYEKEE (reference sequence). Here the CDR3 DNA reads TGTGCCAGCTGGGGGACAGGACTGGTCTTC. Its protein is CASWGTGLVF.

This clone was recorded a few times. The chain carries TRBV7-3 and TRBJ2-2; 11 positions agree with TRBD2. Germline V lookup: CDR1 SGHTA, CDR2 FQGTGA. The CDR3 has 18 amino acids. The trim removed 2 bases at V and 4 bases at J, leaving 9 bases unmatched. Here the CDR3 DNA reads TGTGCCAGCAGCTTAGGGCCCCCTAGCGGGGGGAGCACCGGGGAGCTGTTTTTT. This gives the protein CASSLGPPSGGSTGELFF.

The chain carries TRBV5-4 and TRBJ2-7, with D perhaps matching TRBD1 (7 bases). CDR1 and CDR2 (germline): SGHNT, YYREEE (reference sequence). V lost 4 bases, J lost 0 bases, and 11 bases lay in between. This CDR3 is built from 14 residues. CDR3 loop: CASSRRDSSYEQYF. CDR3 nucleotides: TGTGCCAGCAGCCGGAGGGACAGCTCCTACGAGCAGTACTTC.

This chain connects TRBV15 to TRBJ1-3; 9 bases are shared with TRBD1. From germline, CDR1 is LNHNV and CDR2 YYDKDF (reference sequence). The CDR3 has 16 residues. J gave up 2 bases and V 1 base, and 3 bases lay outside the gene matches. Here the CDR3 DNA reads TGTGCCACCAGCAGAGGAGACAGGGGGACTGGAAACACCATATATTTT. Amino acids: CATSRGDRGTGNTIYF.